Listed here are 15 T cell receptor beta chains from one sample, sequenced in a study of technical replicates of blood from a few donors. Generated by immunoSEQ multiplex PCR, the TCRdb table keeps only in-frame clones and is missing some. The data contain 45,000 to 65,000 clones, around 96% of them singletons. Sequencing was performed on PBMCs. The source of these receptors is a human donor in good health. Some clones in this sample may be carry-over from other donors' samples.

J is TRBJ2-5 and V is TRBV7-2; D might be TRBD1 (5 bases). V lost 1 base and J lost 3, with 9 bases in between. CDR1 and CDR2 from the germline V gene are SGHTA and FQGNSA. The CDR3 contains 14 residues. The CDR3 is CASSLGGREETQYF. CDR3 DNA: TGTGCCAGCAGCTTAGGGGGCAGGGAAGAGACCCAGTACTTC.

The chain uses TRBV27 and TRBJ2-7; D is possibly TRBD2 (5 bases). V was trimmed by 2 bases and J by 9 bases, leaving 11 bases between them. Germline lookup yields CDR1 MNHEY and CDR2 SMNVEV (reference sequence). The CDR3 contains 12 residues. Here the CDR3 reads CASSLRAGAQYF. CDR3 DNA sequence: TGTGCCAGCAGTTTAAGGGCGGGCGCGCAGTACTTC.

The chain has TRBV6-6 and TRBJ2-1; D is unresolved. V was shortened by 0 bases and J by 6 bases, with 12 bases between the two germline ends. CDR1 and CDR2 from the germline V gene are MNHNY and SVGAGI (reference sequence). This CDR3 has 15 amino acids. The CDR3 reads CASSYSSPSRNEQFF. The CDR3 nucleotides are TGTGCCAGCAGTTACTCGAGTCCCTCTCGCAATGAGCAGTTCTTC.

The CDR3 reads CASSVGTSFFEQFF. CDR3 coding DNA: TGTGCCAGCAGCGTAGGGACTAGCTTTTTTGAGCAGTTCTTC. The chain employs TRBV9 and TRBJ2-1, with 8 bases matching TRBD2. This CDR3 comprises 14 residues. The V gene end was trimmed by 0 bases and the J gene end by 9 bases; junction bases not matched to a gene: 5. Germline-derived CDR1 and CDR2 are SGDLS and YYNGEE.

The chain carries TRBV5-5 and TRBJ1-1; 8 positions match TRBD1. From germline, CDR1 is SGHKS and CDR2 YYEKEE (reference sequence). Unmatched junction bases numbered 8, after V lost 4 bases and J lost 0 bases. The CDR3 contains 16 residues. The CDR3 DNA is TGTGCCAGCAGCCTGTCACGACAGGGGATGAACACTGAAGCTTTCTTT. Amino acid sequence: CASSLSRQGMNTEAFF.

V gene TRBV18 combines with J gene TRBJ2-2, with 8 bases that match TRBD1. Germline CDR1 and CDR2: KGHSH and LQKENI. V was clipped by 1 base and J by 1 base; unmatched bases: 8. This CDR3 contains 18 residues. The CDR3 DNA is TGTGCCAGCTCACCACGTGGTCCGGACAGGGTGAACACCGGGGAGCTGTTTTTT. Protein product: CASSPRGPDRVNTGELFF.

This clone was counted between two and nine times. J is TRBJ1-6 and V is TRBV7-9; no firm D call. Germline values: CDR1 SEHNR, CDR2 FQNEAQ (reference sequence). The germline V and J ends were trimmed by 1 base and 11 bases, with 9 bases remaining between them. This CDR3 spans 13 amino acids. The CDR3 coding sequence is TGTGCCAGCAGCTTAGTTGAGGTGACACCCCTCCACTTT. This sequence encodes CASSLVEVTPLHF.

The chain recombines TRBV7-3 with TRBJ1-1; D remains ambiguous. This CDR3 is built from 14 residues. From germline, CDR1 is SGHTA and CDR2 FQGTGA. The germline V and J ends were trimmed by 5 bases and 4 bases, with 14 bases remaining between them. The CDR3 here is CASSATAVITEAFF. The CDR3 DNA sequence: TGTGCCAGCAGCGCCACGGCGGTGATCACTGAAGCTTTCTTT.

This clone was seen once. This sequence joins TRBV5-1 and TRBJ2-1; 9 bases match TRBD2. The germline CDR1 and CDR2 sequences are SGHRS and YFSETQ. The ends lost 4 bases at V and 5 bases at J; junction bases unmatched: 7. This CDR3 is 15 amino acids long. CDR3 coding DNA: TGCGCCAGCAGCCGAGGGGGCGGGGGGGACAATGAGCAGTTCTTC. It is translated as CASSRGGGGDNEQFF. The whole variable domain, remainder taken from reference TRBV5-1 and TRBJ2-1, is KAGVTQTPRYLIKTRGQQVTLSCSPISGHRSVSWYQQTPGQGLQFLFEYFSETQRNKGNFPGRFSGRQFSNSRSEMNVSTLELGDSALYLCASSRGGGGDNEQFFGPGTRLTVL.

V usage is TRBV1 and J usage is TRBJ1-5; the table's D call TRBD1 went unverified against the DNA. TRBV1 is labeled a pseudogene. This CDR3 spans 13 amino acids. CDR3 DNA sequence: TGCACCAGCAGTCCAGGGGGCGATCAGCCCCAGCATTTT. Protein: CTSSPGGDQPQHF.

The rearrangement uses TRBV27 and TRBJ1-6; tentatively, D is TRBD1 (6 bases). The CDR3 spans 16 residues. Germline values: CDR1 MNHEY, CDR2 SMNVEV (reference sequence). V was trimmed by 8 bases and J by 3 bases, leaving 17 bases between them. The CDR3 region has the DNA TGTGCCAGCCGAGGGGGGGGGTCTGTCTATAATTCACCCCTCCACTTT. Translated: CASRGGGSVYNSPLHF.

This chain joins TRBV9 and TRBJ2-5; 8 nucleotides align to TRBD2. Germline trimming cut 2 bases from V and 4 bases from J; bases unmatched to any gene: 7. Germline CDR1 is SGDLS and CDR2 is YYNGEE. CDR3 size: 15 residues. CDR3 residues: CASSVSSGLLETQYF. Here the CDR3 DNA reads TGTGCCAGCAGCGTGTCTAGCGGGCTATTAGAGACCCAGTACTTC.

V is TRBV13 and J is TRBJ1-6; TRBD1 might be the D (6 bases). Looked up from germline, CDR1 is PRHDT and CDR2 is FYEKMQ (reference sequence). Trimming pared 5 bases from V and 7 bases from J, leaving 9 bases between. This CDR3 is 13 amino acids long. The CDR3 sequence is CASSATGNSPLHF. In DNA form, the CDR3 reads TGTGCCAGCAGCGCCACAGGGAATTCACCCCTCCACTTT.

The genes are TRBV2 and TRBJ2-1; 10 bases map to TRBD1. With V trimmed by 6 bases and J by 5 bases, 4 bases remained unmatched. The V gene's germline CDR1 is SNHLY and CDR2 FYNNEI. The CDR3 consists of 14 residues. CDR3 nucleotide sequence: TGTGCCAGCAGCACCGGGACAGGGGACAATGAGCAGTTCTTC. Translation: CASSTGTGDNEQFF.

This sequence joins TRBV5-5 and TRBJ2-1, with 10 bases that match TRBD2. Trimming at V came to 3 bases and at J to 5 bases, leaving 8 bases not matched to a gene. The CDR3 consists of 16 residues. The germline gives CDR1 SGHKS, CDR2 YYEKEE (reference sequence). The CDR3, as DNA: TGTGCCAGCAGCTCACCGGGACTAGCGATTAACAATGAGCAGTTCTTC. Its protein is CASSSPGLAINNEQFF.